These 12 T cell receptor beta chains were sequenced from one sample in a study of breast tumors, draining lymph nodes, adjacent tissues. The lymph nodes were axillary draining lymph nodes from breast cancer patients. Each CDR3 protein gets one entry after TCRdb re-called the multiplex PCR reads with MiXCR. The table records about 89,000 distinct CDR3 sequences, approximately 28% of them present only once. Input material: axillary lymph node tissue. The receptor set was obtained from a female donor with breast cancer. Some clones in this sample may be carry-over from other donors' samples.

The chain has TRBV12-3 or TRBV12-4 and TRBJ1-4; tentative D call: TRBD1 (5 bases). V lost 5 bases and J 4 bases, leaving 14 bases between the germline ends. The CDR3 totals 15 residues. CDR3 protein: CASSQEQALNEKLFF. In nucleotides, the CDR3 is TGTGCCAGCAGTCAAGAACAGGCCCTTAATGAAAAACTGTTTTTT.

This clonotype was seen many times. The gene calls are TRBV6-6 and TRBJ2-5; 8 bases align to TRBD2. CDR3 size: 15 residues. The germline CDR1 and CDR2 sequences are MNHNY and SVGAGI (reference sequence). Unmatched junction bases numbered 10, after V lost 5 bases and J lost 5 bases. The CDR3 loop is CASSDVGRAVETQYF. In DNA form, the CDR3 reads TGTGCCAGCAGTGACGTCGGGAGGGCCGTTGAGACCCAGTACTTC.

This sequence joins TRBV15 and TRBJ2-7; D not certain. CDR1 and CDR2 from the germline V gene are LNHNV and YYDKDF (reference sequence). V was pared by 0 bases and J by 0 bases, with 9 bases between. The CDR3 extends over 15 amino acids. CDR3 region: CATSREGRSSYEQYF. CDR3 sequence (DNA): TGTGCCACCAGCAGAGAGGGCAGAAGCTCCTACGAGCAGTACTTC.

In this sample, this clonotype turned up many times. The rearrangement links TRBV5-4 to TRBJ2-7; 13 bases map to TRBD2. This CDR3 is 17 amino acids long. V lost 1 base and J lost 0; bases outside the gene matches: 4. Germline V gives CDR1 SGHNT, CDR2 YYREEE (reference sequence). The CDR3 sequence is CASSLKLAGGGSYEQYF. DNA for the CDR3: TGTGCCAGCAGCTTGAAACTAGCGGGAGGGGGCTCCTACGAGCAGTACTTC.

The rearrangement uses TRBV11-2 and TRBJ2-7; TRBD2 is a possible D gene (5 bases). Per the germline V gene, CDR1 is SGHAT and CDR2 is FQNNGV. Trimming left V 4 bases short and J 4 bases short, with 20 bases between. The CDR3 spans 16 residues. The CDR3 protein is CASSSSHGERGYEQYF. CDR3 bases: TGTGCCAGCAGCTCATCTCACGGGGAGAGAGGGTACGAGCAGTACTTC.

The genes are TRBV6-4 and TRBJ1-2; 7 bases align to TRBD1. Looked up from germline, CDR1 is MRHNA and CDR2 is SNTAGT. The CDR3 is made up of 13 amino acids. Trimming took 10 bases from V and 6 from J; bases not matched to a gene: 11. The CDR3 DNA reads TGTGCCACCGCCCCGGGACAGTACAATGGCTACACCTTC. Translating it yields CATAPGQYNGYTF.

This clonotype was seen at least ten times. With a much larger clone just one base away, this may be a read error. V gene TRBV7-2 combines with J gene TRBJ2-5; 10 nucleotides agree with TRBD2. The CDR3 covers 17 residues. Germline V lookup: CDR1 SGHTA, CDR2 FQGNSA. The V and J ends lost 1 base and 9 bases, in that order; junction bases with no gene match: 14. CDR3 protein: CASSLVSSGSFREPQYF. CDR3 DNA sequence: TGTGCCAGCAGCTTAGTCTCTAGCGGGAGTTTTAGGGAGCCCCAGTACTTC.

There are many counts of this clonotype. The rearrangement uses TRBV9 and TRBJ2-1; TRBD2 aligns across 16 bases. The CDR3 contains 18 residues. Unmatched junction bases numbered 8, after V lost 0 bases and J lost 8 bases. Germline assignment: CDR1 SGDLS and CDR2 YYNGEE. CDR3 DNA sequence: TGTGCCAGCAGCGTAGTCGGGACTAGCGGGAGGGGGGGCGATGAGCAGTTCTTC. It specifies CASSVVGTSGRGGDEQFF.

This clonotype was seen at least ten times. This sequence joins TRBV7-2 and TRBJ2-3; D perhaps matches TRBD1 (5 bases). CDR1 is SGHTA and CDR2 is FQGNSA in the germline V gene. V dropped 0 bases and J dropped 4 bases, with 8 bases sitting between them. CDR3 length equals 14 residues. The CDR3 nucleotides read TGTGCCAGCAGCTTAGCTTCAGGGCCAGATACGCAGTATTTT. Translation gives CASSLASGPDTQYF.

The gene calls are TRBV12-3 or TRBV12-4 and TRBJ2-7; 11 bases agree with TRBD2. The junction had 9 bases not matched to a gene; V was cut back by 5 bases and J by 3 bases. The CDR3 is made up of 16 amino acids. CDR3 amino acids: CASSGGLAGGVYEQYF. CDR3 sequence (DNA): TGTGCCAGCAGTGGTGGTCTAGCGGGAGGTGTCTACGAGCAGTACTTC.

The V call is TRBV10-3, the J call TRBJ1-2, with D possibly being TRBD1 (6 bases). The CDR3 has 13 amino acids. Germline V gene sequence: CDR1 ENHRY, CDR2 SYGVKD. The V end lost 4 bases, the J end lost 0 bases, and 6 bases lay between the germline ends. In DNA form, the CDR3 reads TGTGCCATCAGTGGGACAGCTAACTATGGCTACACCTTC. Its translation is CAISGTANYGYTF.

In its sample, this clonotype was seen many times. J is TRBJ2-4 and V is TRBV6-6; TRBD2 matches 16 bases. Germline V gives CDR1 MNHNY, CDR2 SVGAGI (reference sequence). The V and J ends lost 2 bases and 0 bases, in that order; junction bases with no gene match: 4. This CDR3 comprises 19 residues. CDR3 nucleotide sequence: TGTGCCAGCAGTTACGGGACTAGCGGGAGGGCCGTAGCCAAAAACATTCAGTACTTC. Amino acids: CASSYGTSGRAVAKNIQYF.